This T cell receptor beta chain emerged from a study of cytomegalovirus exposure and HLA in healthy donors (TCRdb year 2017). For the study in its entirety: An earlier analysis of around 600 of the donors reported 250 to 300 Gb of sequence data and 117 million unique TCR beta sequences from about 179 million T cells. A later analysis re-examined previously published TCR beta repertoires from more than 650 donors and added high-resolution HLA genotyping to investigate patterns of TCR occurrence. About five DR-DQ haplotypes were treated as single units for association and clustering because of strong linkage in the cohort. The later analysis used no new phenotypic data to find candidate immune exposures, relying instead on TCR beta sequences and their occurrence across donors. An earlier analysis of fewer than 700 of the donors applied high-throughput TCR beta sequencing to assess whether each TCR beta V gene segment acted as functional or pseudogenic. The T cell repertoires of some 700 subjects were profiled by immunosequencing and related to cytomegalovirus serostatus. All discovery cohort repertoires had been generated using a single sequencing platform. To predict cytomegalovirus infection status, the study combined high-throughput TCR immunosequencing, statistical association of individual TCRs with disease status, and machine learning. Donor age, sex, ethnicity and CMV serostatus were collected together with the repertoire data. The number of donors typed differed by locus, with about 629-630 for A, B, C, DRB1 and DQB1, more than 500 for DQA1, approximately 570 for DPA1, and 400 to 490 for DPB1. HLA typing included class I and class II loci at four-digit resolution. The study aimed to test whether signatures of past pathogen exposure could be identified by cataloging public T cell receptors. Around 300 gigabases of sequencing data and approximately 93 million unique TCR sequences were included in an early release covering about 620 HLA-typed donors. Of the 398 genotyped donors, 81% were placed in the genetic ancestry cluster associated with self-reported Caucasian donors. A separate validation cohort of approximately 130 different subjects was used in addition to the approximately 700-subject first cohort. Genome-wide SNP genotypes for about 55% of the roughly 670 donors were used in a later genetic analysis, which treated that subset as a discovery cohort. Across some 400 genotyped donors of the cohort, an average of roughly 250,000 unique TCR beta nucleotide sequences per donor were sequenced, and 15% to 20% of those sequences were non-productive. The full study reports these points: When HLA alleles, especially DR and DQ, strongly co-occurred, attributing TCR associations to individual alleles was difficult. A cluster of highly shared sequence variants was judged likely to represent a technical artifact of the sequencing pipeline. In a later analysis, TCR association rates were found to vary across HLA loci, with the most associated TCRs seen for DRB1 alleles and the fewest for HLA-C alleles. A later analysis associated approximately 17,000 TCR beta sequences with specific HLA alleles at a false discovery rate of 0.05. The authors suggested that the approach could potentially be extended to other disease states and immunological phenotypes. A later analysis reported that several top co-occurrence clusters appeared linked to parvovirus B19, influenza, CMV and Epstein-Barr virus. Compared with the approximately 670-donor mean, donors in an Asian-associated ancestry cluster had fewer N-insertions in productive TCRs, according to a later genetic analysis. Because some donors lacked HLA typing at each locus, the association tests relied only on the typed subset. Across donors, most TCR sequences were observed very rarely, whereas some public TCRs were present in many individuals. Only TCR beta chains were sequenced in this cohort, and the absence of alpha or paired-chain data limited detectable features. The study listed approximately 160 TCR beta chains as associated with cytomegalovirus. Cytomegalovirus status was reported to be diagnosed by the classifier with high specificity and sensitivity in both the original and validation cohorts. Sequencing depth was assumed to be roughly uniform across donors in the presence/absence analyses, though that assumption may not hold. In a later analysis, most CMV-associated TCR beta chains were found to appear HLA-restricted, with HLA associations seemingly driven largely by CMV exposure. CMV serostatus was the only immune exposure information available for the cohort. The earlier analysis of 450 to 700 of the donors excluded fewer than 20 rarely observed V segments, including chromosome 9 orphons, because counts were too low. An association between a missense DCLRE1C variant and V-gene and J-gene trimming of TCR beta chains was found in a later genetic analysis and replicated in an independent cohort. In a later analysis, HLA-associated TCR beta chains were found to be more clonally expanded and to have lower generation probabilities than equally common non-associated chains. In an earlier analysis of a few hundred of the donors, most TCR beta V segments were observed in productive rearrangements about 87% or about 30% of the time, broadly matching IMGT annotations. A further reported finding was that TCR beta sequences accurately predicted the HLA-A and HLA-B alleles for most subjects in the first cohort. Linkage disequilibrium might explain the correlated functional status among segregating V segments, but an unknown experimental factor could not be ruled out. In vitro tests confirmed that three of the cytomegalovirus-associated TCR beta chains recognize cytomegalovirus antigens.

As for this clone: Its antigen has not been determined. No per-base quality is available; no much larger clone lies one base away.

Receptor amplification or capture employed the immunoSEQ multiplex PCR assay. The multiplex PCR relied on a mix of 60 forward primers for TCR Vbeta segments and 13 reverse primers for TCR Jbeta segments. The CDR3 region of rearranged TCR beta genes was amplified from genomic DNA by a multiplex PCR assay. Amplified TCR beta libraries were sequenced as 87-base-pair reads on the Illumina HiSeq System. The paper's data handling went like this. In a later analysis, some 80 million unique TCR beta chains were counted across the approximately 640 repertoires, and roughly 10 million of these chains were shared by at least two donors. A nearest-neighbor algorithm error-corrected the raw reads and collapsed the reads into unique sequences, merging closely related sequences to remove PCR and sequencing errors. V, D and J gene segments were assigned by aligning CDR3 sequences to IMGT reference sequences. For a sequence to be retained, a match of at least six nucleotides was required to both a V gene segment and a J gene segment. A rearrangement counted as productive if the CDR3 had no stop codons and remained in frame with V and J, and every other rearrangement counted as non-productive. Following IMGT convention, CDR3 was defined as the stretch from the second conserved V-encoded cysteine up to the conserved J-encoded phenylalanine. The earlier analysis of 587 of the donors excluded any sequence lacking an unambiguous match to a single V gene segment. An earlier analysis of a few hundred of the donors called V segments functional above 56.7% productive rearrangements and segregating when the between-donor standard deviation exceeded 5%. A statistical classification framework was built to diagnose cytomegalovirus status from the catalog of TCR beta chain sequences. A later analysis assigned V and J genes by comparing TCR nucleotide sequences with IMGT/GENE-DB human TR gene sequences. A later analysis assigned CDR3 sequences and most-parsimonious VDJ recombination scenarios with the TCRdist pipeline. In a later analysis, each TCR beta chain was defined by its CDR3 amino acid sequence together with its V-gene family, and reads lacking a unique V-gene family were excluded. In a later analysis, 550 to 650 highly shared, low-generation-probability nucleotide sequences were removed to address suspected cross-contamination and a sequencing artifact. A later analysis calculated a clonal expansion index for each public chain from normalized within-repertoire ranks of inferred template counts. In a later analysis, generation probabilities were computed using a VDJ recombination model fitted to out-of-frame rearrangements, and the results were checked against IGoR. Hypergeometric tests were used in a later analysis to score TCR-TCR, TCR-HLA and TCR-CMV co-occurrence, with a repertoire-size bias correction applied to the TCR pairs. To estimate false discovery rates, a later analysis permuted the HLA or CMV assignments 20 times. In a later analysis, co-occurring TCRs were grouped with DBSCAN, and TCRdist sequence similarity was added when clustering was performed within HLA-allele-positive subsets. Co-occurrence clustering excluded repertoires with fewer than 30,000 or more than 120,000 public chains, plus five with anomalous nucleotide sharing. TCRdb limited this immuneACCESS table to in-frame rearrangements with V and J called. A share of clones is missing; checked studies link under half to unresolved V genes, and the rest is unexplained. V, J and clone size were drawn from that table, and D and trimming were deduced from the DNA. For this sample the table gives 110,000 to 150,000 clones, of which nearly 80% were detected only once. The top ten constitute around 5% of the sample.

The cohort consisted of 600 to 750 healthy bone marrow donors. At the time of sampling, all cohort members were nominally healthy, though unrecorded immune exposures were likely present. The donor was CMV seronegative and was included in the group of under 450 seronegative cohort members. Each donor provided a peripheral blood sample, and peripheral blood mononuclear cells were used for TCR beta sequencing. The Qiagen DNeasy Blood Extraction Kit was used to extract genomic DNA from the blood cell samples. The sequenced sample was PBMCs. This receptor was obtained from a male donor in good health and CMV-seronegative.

The DNA sequence follows: TGTGCCTGGAGTATCAACCGCGGGCCTCATCGTTATGGCTACACCTTC. It translates to CAWSINRGPHRYGYTF. The chain is encoded by TRBV30 joined to TRBJ1-2; the D gene lacks a confident call. Cut back by 2 bases and 5 bases, the V and J ends lie 21 bases apart. The germline V gene (reference sequence) provides CDR1 GTSNPN and CDR2 SVGIG. From the cysteine up to the phenylalanine, the CDR3 has a length of 16 residues. Here the CDR3 DNA is all that survives: 48 bases in frame from base 1.